This TCR beta chain was identified during a study of tissue T cells after allogeneic stem cell transplantation. The protocol was immunoSEQ multiplex PCR, while the TCRdb copy is restricted to in-frame clones and leaves out a portion. Of fewer than 650 clones listed, 81% are singletons. The sample here was skin, taken at autopsy. The TCR comes from a male patient aged 40 to 69 with steroid-refractory graft-versus-host disease after an allogeneic stem cell transplant. The graft donor may account for some of the T cells.

The CDR3 nucleotides read TGTGCCACCAGTGAGAGGAGGAGCGGGCAGCCCCAGCATTTT. Its translation: CATSERRSGQPQHF. The chain uses TRBV24-1 and TRBJ1-5, with no clear D. Trimming stripped 4 bases from V and 7 bases from J, with 13 bases between. The CDR3 totals 14 residues. CDR1 is KGHDR and CDR2 is SFDVKD in the germline V gene.